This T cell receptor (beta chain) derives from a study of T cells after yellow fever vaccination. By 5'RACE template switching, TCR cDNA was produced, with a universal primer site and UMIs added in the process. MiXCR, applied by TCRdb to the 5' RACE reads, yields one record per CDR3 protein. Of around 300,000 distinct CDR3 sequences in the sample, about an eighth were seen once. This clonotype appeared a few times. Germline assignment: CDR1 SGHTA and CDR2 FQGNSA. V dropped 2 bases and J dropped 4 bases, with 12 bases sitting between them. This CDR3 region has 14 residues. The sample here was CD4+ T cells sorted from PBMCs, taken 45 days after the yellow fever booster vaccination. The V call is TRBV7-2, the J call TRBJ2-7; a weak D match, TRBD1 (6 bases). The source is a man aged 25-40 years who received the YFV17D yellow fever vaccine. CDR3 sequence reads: CASSLWGQSYEQYF. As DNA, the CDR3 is TGTGCCAGCAGCTTATGGGGACAATCGTACGAGCAGTACTTC.